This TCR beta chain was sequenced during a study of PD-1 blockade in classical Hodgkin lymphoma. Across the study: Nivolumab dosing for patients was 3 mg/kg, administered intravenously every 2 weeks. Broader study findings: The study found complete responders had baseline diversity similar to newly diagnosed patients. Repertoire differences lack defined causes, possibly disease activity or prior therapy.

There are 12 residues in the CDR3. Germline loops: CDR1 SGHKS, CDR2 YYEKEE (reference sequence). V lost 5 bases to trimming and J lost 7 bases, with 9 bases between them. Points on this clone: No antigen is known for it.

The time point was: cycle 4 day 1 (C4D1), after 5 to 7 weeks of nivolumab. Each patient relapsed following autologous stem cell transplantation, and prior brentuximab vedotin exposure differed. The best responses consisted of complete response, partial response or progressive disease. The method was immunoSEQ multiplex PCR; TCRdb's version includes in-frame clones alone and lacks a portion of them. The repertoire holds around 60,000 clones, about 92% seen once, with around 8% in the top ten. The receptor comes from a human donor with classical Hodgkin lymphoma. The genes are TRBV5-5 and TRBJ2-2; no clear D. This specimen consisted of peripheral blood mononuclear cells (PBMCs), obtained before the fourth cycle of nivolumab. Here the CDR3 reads CASRKVIGELFF. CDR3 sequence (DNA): TGTGCCAGCAGGAAGGTCATCGGGGAGCTGTTTTTT. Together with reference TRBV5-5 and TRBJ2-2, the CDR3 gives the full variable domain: DAGVTQSPTHLIKTRGQQVTLRCSPISGHKSVSWYQQVLGQGPQFIFQYYEKEERGRGNFPDRFSARQFPNYSSELNVNALLLGDSALYLCASRKVIGELFFGEGSRLTVL.